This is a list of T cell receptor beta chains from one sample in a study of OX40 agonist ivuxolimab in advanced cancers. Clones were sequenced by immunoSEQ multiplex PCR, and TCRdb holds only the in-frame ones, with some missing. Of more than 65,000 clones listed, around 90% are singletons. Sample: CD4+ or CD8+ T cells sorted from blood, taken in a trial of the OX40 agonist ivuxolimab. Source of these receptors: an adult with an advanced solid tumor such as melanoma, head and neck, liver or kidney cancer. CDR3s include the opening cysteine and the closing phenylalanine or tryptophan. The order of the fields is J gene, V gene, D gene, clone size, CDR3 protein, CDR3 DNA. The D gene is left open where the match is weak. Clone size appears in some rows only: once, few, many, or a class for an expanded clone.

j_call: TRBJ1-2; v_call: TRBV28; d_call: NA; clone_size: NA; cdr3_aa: CASRKLYRFDGYTF; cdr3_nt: TGTGCCAGCAGGAAACTTTACAGATTTGATGGCTACACCTTC
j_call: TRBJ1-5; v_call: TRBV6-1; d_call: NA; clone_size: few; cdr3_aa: CASSGDHWGTNQPQHF; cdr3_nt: TGTGCCAGCAGTGGAGACCATTGGGGGACCAATCAGCCCCAGCATTTT
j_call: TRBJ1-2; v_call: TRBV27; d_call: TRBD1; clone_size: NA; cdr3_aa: CASSSTGGAYGYTF; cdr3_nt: TGTGCCAGCAGTTCGACAGGGGGCGCGTATGGCTACACCTTC
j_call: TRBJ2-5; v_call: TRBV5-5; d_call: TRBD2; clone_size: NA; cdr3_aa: CASSPGGQETQYF; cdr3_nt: TGTGCCAGCAGCCCGGGAGGTCAAGAGACCCAGTACTTC
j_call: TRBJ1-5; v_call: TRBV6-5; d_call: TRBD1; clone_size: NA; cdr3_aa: CASSPTGVGNQPQHF; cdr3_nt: TGTGCCAGCAGCCCAACAGGGGTTGGTAATCAGCCCCAGCATTTT
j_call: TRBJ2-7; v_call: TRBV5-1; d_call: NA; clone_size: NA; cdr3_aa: CASSLGRDYEQYF; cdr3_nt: TGCGCCAGCAGCTTGGGGCGGGACTACGAGCAGTACTTC
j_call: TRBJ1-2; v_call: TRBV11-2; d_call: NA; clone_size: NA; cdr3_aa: CASSLVAAAYGYTF; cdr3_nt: TGTGCCAGCAGCTTAGTTGCGGCAGCCTATGGCTACACCTTC
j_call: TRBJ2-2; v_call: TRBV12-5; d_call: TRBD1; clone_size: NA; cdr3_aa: CASGLGRGQTNTGELFF; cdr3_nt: TGTGCTAGTGGTTTGGGCAGGGGACAGACAAACACCGGGGAGCTGTTTTTT
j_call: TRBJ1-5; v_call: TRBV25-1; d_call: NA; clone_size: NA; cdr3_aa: CASSGGVGQHF; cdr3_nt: TGTGCCAGCAGTGGGGGGGTGGGCCAGCATTTT
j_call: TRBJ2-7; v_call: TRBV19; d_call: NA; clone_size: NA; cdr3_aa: CASSIDRRSTYEQYF; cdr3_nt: TGTGCCAGTAGTATAGATCGCCGCAGCACCTACGAGCAGTACTTC
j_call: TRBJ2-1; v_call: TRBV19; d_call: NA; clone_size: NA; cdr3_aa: CASSIEGASNNEQFF; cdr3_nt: TGTGCCAGTAGTATAGAAGGTGCTAGCAACAATGAGCAGTTCTTC
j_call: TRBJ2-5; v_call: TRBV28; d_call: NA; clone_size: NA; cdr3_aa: CASSSGKETQYF; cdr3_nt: TGTGCCAGCAGTTCAGGGAAGGAGACCCAGTACTTC
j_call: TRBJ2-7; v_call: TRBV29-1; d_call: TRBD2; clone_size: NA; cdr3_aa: CSVGQGGRAYEQYF; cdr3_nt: TGCAGCGTTGGGCAAGGCGGGAGGGCCTACGAGCAGTACTTC
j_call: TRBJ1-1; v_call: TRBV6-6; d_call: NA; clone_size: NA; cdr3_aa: CASKTSRDTGSEAFF; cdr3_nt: TGTGCCAGCAAAACCTCTAGGGATACGGGGAGTGAAGCTTTCTTT
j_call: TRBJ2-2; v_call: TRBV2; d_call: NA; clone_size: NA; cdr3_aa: CASKRMIGTERTGELFF; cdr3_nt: TGTGCCAGCAAACGAATGATAGGGACGGAGAGGACCGGGGAGCTGTTTTTT
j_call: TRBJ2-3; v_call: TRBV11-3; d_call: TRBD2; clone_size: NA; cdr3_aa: CASSITLAESTDTQYF; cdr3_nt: TGTGCCAGCAGCATTACTCTAGCGGAAAGCACAGATACGCAGTATTTT
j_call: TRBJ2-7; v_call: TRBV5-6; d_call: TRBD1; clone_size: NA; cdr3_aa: CASSLVRTGWKREQYF; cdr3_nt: TGTGCCAGCAGCTTGGTTAGGACAGGGTGGAAGCGCGAGCAGTACTTC
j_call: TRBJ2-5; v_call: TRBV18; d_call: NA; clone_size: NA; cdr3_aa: CASSPRQQSGETQYF; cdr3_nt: TGTGCCAGCTCACCACGTCAACAATCAGGGGAGACCCAGTACTTC
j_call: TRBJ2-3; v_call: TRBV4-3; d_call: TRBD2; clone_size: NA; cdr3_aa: CASSHGWGGRGTDTQYF; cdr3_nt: TGCGCCAGCAGCCACGGCTGGGGCGGGAGGGGCACAGATACGCAGTATTTT
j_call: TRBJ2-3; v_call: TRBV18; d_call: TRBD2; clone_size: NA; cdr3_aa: CASSSSGSETDTQYF; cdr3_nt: TGTGCCAGCTCGTCTAGCGGGAGTGAGACAGATACGCAGTATTTT
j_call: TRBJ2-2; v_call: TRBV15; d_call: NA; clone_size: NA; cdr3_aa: CATSRARSRGTGELFF; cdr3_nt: TGTGCCACCAGCAGAGCTCGGTCCCGGGGCACCGGGGAGCTGTTTTTT
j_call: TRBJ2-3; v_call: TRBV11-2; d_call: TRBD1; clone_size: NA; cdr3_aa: CASSLGRGRSYTQYF; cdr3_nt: TGTGCCAGCAGCTTAGGCAGGGGGCGGAGTTATACGCAGTATTTT
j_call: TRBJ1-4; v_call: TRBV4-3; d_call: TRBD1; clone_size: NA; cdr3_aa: CASSLGAGTGGEKLFF; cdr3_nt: TGCGCCAGCAGCCTAGGCGCCGGGACAGGGGGTGAAAAACTGTTTTTT
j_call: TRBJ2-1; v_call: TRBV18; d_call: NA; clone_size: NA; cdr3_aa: CASSNSGSLNEQFF; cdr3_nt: TGTGCCAGCTCAAACTCAGGGTCCTTAAATGAGCAGTTCTTC
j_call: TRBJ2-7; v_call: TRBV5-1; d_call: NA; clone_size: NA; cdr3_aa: CASKGQVPNEQYF; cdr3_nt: TGCGCCAGCAAGGGACAAGTCCCCAACGAGCAGTACTTC
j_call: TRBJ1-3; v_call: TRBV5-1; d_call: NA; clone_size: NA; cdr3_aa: CASSLEGTNTIYF; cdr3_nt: TGCGCCAGCAGCTTGGAGGGGACAAACACCATATATTTT
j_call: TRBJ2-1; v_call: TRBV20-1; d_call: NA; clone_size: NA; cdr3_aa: CSALQGFEQFF; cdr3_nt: TGCAGTGCTCTCCAAGGCTTTGAGCAGTTCTTC
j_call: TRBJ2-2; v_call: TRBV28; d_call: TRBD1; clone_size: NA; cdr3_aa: CASRPGQGRTGELFF; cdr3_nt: TGTGCCAGCAGACCGGGACAGGGACGGACCGGGGAGCTGTTTTTT
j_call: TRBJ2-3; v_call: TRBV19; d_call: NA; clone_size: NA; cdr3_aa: CACRDRFTDTQYF; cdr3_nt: TGTGCCTGCCGGGACCGCTTCACAGATACGCAGTATTTT
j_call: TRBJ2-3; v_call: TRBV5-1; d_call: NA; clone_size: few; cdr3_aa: CASLLQGGDTQYF; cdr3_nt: TGCGCCAGTTTACTACAGGGCGGAGATACGCAGTATTTT